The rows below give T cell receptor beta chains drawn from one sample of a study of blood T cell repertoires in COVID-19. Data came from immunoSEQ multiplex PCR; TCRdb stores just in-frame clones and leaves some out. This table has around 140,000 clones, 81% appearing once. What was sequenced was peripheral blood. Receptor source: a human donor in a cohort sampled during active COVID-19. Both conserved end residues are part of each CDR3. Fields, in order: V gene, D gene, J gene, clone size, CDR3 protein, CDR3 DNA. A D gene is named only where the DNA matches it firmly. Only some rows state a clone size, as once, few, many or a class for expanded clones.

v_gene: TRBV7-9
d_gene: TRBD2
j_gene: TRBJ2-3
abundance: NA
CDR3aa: CASSPLAGVTDTQYF
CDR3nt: TGTGCCAGCAGCCCACTAGCGGGAGTGACAGATACGCAGTATTTT

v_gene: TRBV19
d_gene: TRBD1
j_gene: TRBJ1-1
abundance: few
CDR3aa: CASSMRDREAEAFF
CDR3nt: TGTGCCAGTAGTATGAGGGACAGGGAAGCTGAAGCTTTCTTT

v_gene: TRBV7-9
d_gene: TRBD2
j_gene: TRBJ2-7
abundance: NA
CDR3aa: CASSFTSGSGEQYF
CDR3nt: TGTGCCAGCAGCTTCACTAGCGGGAGCGGCGAGCAGTACTTC

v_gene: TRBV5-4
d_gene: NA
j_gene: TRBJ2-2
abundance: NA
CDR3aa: CASSRDTRTGELFF
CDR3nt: TGTGCCAGCAGCAGGGACACCCGTACCGGGGAGCTGTTTTTT

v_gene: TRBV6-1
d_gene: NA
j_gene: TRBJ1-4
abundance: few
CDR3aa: CASSESGGSVEKLFF
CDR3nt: TGTGCCAGCAGTGAAAGCGGGGGCAGCGTTGAAAAACTGTTTTTT

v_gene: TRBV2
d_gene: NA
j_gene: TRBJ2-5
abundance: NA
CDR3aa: CASSPDRLFRETQYF
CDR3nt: TGTGCCAGCAGTCCAGACAGGCTGTTCCGAGAGACCCAGTACTTC

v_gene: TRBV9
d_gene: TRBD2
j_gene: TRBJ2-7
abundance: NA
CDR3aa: CASSVAGTSGSYEQYF
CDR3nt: TGTGCCAGCAGCGTAGCCGGGACTAGCGGTTCCTACGAGCAGTACTTC

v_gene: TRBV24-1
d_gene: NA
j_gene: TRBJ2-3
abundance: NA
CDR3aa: CATSERGVPADTQYF
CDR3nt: TGTGCCACCAGTGAACGCGGGGTACCAGCAGATACGCAGTATTTT

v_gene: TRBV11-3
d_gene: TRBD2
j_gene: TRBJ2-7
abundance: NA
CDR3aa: CASSAGDAGMQYF
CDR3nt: TGTGCCAGCAGCGCGGGGGACGCCGGGATGCAGTACTTC

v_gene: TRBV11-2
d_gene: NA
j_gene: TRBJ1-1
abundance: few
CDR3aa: CASSLGANTEAFF
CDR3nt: TGTGCCAGCAGCTTAGGGGCGAACACTGAAGCTTTCTTT

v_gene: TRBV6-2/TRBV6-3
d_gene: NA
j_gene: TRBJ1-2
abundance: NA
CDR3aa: CASSAEGSYGYTF
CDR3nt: TGTGCCAGCAGTGCGGAGGGGTCCTATGGCTACACCTTC

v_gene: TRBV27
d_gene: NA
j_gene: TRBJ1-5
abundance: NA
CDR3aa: CASGGQLNNQPQHF
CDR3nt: TGTGCCAGCGGGGGACAACTAAACAATCAGCCCCAGCATTTT

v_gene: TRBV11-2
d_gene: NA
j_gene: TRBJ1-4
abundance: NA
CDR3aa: CASSIWEGVREKLFF
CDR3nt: TGTGCCAGCAGCATATGGGAGGGGGTCCGTGAAAAACTGTTTTTT

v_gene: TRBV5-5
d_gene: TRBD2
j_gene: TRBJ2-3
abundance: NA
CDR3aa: CASSFRLAGGLGTDTQYF
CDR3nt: TGTGCCAGCAGCTTTCGACTAGCGGGAGGGCTTGGCACAGATACGCAGTATTTT

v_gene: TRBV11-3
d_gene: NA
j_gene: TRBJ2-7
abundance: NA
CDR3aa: CASSLSGHTYEQYF
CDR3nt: TGTGCCAGCAGCTTATCGGGACATACCTACGAGCAGTACTTC

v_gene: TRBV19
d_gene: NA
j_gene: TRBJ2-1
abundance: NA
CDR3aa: CASSIAPAESSYNEQFF
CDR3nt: TGTGCCAGTAGTATAGCCCCAGCGGAAAGCTCCTACAATGAGCAGTTCTTC

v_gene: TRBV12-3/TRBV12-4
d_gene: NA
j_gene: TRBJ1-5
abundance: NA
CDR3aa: CASSLNTHPGPAF
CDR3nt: TGTGCCAGCAGCCTCAATACTCATCCGGGTCCTGCTTTT

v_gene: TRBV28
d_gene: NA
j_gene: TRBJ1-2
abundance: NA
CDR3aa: CASSFLTATGNNGYTF
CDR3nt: TGTGCCAGCAGTTTCCTAACTGCCACAGGGAACAATGGCTACACCTTC

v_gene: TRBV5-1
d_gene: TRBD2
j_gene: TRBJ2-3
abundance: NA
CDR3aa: CASSSAGLAGSDTQYF
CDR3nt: TGCGCCAGCAGCTCCGCGGGACTAGCGGGCTCAGATACGCAGTATTTT

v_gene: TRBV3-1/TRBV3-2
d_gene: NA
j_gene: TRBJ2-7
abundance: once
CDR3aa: CASSTRWEQYF
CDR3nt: TGTGCCAGCAGCACCCGGTGGGAGCAGTACTTC

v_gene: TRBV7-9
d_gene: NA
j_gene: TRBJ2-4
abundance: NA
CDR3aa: CASSNGQAPNIQYF
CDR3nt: TGTGCCAGCAGCAATGGACAAGCCCCGAACATTCAGTACTTC

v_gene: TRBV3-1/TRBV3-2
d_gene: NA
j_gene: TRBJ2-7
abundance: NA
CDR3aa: CASSQVYGQREQYF
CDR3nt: TGTGCCAGCAGCCAAGTCTACGGCCAGAGGGAGCAGTACTTC

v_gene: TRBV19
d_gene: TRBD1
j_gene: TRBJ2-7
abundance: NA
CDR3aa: CASGDSLYEQYF
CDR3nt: TGTGCCAGTGGGGACAGCCTCTACGAGCAGTACTTC

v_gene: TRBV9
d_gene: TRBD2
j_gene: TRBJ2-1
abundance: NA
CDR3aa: CASSTGLAGGRDEQFF
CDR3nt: TGTGCCAGCAGCACGGGACTAGCGGGAGGCCGCGATGAGCAGTTCTTC

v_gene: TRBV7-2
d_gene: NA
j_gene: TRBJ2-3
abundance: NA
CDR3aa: CASSLVWLGGDTQYF
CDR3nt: TGTGCCAGCAGCTTAGTGTGGCTGGGGGGAGATACGCAGTATTTT

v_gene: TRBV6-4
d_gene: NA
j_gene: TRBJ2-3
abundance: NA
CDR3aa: CASSPRQPSTDTQYF
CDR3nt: TGTGCCAGCAGCCCACGACAGCCTAGCACAGATACGCAGTATTTT

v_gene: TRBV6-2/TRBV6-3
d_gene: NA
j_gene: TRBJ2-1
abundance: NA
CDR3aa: CASSRSGARDEQFF
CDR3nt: TGTGCCAGCAGCCGGTCAGGGGCCAGGGATGAGCAGTTCTTC

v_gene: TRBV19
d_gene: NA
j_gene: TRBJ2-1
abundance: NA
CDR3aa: CASSIVTDSSFNEQFF
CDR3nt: TGTGCCAGTAGTATAGTTACGGACTCCTCCTTCAATGAGCAGTTCTTC

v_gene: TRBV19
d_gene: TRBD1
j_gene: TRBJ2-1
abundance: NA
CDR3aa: CASSMSQTGTYNEQFF
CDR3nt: TGTGCCAGTAGTATGAGTCAGACAGGGACCTACAATGAGCAGTTCTTC

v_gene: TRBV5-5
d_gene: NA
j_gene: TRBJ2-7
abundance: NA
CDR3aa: CASTPDFSYEQYF
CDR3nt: TGTGCCAGCACCCCTGACTTCTCCTACGAGCAGTACTTC

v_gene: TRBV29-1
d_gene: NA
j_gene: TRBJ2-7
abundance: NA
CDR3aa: CSGGQGIYEQYF
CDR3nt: TGCAGCGGGGGGCAGGGAATTTACGAGCAGTACTTC

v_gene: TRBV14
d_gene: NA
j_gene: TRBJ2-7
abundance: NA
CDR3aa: CASSLNYEQYF
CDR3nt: TGTGCCAGCAGCCTAAACTACGAGCAGTACTTC

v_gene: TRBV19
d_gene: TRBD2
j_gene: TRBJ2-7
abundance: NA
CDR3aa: CASSMGSGRIQYF
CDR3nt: TGTGCCAGTAGTATGGGTAGCGGGAGAATTCAGTACTTC

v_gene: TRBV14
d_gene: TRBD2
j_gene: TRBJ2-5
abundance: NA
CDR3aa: CASSQLAGVVETQYF
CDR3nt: TGTGCCAGCAGCCAACTAGCGGGAGTAGTAGAGACCCAGTACTTC

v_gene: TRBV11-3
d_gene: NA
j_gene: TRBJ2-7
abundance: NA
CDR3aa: CASSDRSGTYEQYF
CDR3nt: TGTGCCAGCAGCGACAGGTCAGGGACCTACGAGCAGTACTTC

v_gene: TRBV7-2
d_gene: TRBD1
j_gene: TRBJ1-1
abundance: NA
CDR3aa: CASSISSRQGWSEAFF
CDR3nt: TGTGCCAGCAGCATCTCCTCCCGACAGGGGTGGTCTGAAGCTTTCTTT

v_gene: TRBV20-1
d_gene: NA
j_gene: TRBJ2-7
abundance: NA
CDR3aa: CSASPPGRYSYEQYF
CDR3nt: TGCAGTGCTAGTCCCCCCGGGAGATATTCCTACGAGCAGTACTTC

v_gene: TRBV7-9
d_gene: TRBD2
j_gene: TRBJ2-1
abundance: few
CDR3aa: CASSSGSLDEQFF
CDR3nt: TGTGCCAGCTCGAGCGGGAGTTTAGATGAGCAGTTCTTC

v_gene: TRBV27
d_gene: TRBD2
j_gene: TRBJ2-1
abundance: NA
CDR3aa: CASSGLAELSNEQFF
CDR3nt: TGTGCCAGCAGCGGACTAGCGGAGCTTTCTAATGAGCAGTTCTTC

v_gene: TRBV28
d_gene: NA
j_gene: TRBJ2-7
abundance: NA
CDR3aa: CASMDSTYEQYF
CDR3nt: TGTGCCAGCATGGACAGTACCTACGAGCAGTACTTC

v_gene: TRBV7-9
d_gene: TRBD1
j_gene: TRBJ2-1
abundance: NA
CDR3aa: CASSFSGTANNEQFF
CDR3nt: TGTGCCAGCAGCTTTTCCGGGACAGCAAACAATGAGCAGTTCTTC

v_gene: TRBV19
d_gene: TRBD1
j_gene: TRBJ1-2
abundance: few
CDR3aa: CASTNTGTGVLGYTF
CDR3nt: TGTGCCAGTACCAACACCGGGACAGGGGTCTTGGGCTACACCTTC

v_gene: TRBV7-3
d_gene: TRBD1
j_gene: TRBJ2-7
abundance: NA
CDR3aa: CASSLTETGTNEQYF
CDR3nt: TGTGCCAGCAGCTTAACGGAGACAGGGACGAACGAGCAGTACTTC

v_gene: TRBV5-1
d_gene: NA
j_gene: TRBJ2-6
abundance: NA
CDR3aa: CASSPQGTGANVLTF
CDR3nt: TGCGCCAGCAGCCCCCAGGGAACCGGGGCCAACGTCCTGACTTTC

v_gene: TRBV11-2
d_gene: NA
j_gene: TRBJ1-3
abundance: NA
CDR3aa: CASSLEGTGNTIYF
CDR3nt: TGTGCCAGCAGCTTAGAGGGGACAGGAAACACCATATATTTT

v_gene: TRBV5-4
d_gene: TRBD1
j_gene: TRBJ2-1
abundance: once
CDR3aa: CASSSGTGARNEQFF
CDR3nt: TGTGCCAGCAGCTCCGGGACAGGGGCTCGCAATGAGCAGTTCTTC

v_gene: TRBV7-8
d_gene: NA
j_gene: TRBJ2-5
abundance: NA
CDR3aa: CASSPRESRETQYF
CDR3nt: TGTGCCAGCAGCCCACGGGAGTCTAGAGAGACCCAGTACTTC

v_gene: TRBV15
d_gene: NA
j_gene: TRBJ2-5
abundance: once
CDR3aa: CATSRDRGETQYF
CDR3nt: TGTGCCACCAGCAGAGACAGGGGTGAGACCCAGTACTTC

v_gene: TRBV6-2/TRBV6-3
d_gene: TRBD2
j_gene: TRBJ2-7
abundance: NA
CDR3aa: CASSYAGGPYEQYF
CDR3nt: TGTGCCAGCAGTTACGCGGGAGGGCCGTACGAGCAGTACTTC

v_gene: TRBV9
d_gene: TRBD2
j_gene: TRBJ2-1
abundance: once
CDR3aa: CASSVGVGLGQNEQFF
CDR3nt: TGTGCCAGCAGCGTAGGTGTTGGACTAGGCCAAAATGAGCAGTTCTTC

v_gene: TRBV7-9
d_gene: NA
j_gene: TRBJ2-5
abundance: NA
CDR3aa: CASRPGTTQETQYF
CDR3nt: TGTGCCAGCAGGCCGGGGACAACACAAGAGACCCAGTACTTC

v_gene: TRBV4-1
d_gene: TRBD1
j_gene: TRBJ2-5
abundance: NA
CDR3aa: CASSQDGTVQETQYF
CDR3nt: TGCGCCAGCAGCCAAGATGGGACAGTCCAAGAGACCCAGTACTTC

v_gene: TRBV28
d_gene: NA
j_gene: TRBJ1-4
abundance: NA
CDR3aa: CASSRGGSNEKLFF
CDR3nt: TGTGCCAGTTCTAGGGGGGGCAGTAATGAAAAACTGTTTTTT

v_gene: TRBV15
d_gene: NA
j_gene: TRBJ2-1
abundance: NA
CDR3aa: CAASSGPVTYNEQFF
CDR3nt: TGTGCCGCCAGCAGTGGCCCCGTTACCTACAATGAGCAGTTCTTC

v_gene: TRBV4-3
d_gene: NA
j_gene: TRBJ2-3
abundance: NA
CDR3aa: CASSQEVYLSTDTQYF
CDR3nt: TGCGCCAGCAGCCAAGAAGTCTACCTTAGCACAGATACGCAGTATTTT